This TCR beta chain was observed in a study of regulatory dendritic cells for organ transplantation. Assay: immunoSEQ multiplex PCR; the TCRdb copy retains only in-frame clones and omits some. The profile shows under 45,000 clones, 85% to 90% of them singletons. FACS sorted CD4+ or CD8+ T cells into CD45RA+ naive and CD45RO+ memory. Of note for this clone: Its antigen is still unknown.

Germline V gives CDR1 LGHNA, CDR2 YSLEER. The CDR3 length is 14 residues. Trimming removed 5 bases from V and 4 bases from J; junction bases left unmatched: 7. Whole-study results and caveats: The most alloreactive TCR clonotypes were found in resting memory CD8+ cells. Memory CD8+ clonal expansion seemed more limited with regulatory than mature dendritic cells. Memory T cells were less diverse than naive, with memory CD8+ most oligoclonal.

V is TRBV4-3 and J is TRBJ2-7, with 8 bases matching TRBD1. The receptor was isolated from a human donor in good health. Material: naive CD4+ T cells from blood. Indicated subset: CD45RA+ naive T cells. The CDR3 bases are TGCGCCAGCAGCTACGACAGGGGCGAGTACGAGCAGTACTTC. It is translated as CASSYDRGEYEQYF.